This T cell receptor (beta chain) emerged from a study of cytomegalovirus exposure and HLA in healthy donors. V shed 4 bases, J shed 6 bases, and the junction held 8 bases outside the gene matches. This CDR3 spans 17 amino acids. Germline V gene sequence: CDR1 PRHDT, CDR2 FYEKMQ (reference sequence). PCR amplification relied on 60 Vbeta primers (plus 13 Jbeta primers). Using immunoSEQ multiplex PCR, the repertoire was profiled, and TCRdb retains in-frame clones only, with some absent. The sample yields roughly 170,000 clones, less than 80% seen once. The rearrangement links TRBV13 to TRBJ2-1; 14 nucleotides agree with TRBD2. The receptor was derived from a female donor in good health and CMV-seronegative. The sample was PBMCs. In DNA form, the CDR3 reads TGTGCCAGCAGCTCCCGGACTAGCGGGGGGATCTCCAATGAGCAGTTCTTC. This encodes CASSSRTSGGISNEQFF.